These 28 T cell receptor beta chains came from one sample sequenced in a study of blood T cell repertoires in COVID-19. The table came from immunoSEQ multiplex PCR; TCRdb's copy has only in-frame clones and leaves some out. The sample consists of some 220,000 clones, 88% of them appearing once. The specimen was PBMCs or T cells enriched from blood (not recorded which). The receptors were sampled from a woman aged 25 to 39 who had recovered from COVID-19.

V is TRBV4-1 and J is TRBJ2-1; 8 nucleotides line up with TRBD1. CDR3 length: 14 residues. Germline V gives CDR1 MGHRA, CDR2 YSYEKL. The junction had 1 base not matched to a gene; V was cut back by 1 base and J by 5 bases. The CDR3 loop reads CASSQGRGHNEQFF. The CDR3 nucleotides read TGCGCCAGCAGCCAAGGCAGGGGGCACAATGAGCAGTTCTTC.

This chain links TRBV9 with TRBJ2-1, with 8 bases matching TRBD1. V lost 6 bases, J lost 5 bases, and 10 bases stayed unmatched. The CDR3 covers 15 residues. From germline, CDR1 is SGDLS and CDR2 YYNGEE. Here the CDR3 reads CASTKGGQVDNEQFF. The CDR3, as DNA: TGTGCCAGCACCAAGGGGGGACAGGTAGACAATGAGCAGTTCTTC.

This sequence joins TRBV13 and TRBJ1-1, with D hard to call. The CDR3 spans 14 residues. V gave up 5 bases and J gave up 0 bases, with 10 bases separating them. CDR1 is PRHDT and CDR2 is FYEKMQ in the germline V gene (reference sequence). CDR3 bases: TGTGCCAGCAGCGACGGGATAATGAACACTGAAGCTTTCTTT. Encoded protein: CASSDGIMNTEAFF.

The CDR3 DNA reads as TGCGCCAGCAGCCAAGGGAGGGGGCCGGCTACCGGGGAGCTGTTTTTT. This translates into CASSQGRGPATGELFF. The chain links TRBV4-3 to TRBJ2-2; possibly TRBD1 for D (7 bases). The CDR3 runs 16 residues. V dropped 1 base and J dropped 5 bases, with 14 bases sitting between them. Germline V gene data show CDR1 as LGHNA and CDR2 as YSLEER.

This chain links TRBV19 with TRBJ2-1; no definite D call. The germline V gene encodes CDR1 LNHDA and CDR2 SQIVND (reference sequence). Trimming cost V 4 bases and J 7 bases, with 8 bases left between them. There are 12 residues in the CDR3. For the CDR3, the DNA is TGTGCCAGTAGTAGCATGAGGAATGAGCAGTTCTTC. Protein: CASSSMRNEQFF. Combining the CDR3 with reference TRBV19 and TRBJ2-1 gives the whole variable domain DGGITQSPKYLFRKEGQNVTLSCEQNLNHDAMYWYRQDPGQGLRLIYYSQIVNDFQKGDIAEGYSVSREKKESFPLTVTSAQKNPTAFYLCASSSMRNEQFFGPGTRLTVL.

The table lists this clone with a count of one. The rearrangement uses TRBV19 and TRBJ1-4; unclear D gene. V was cut by 8 bases and J by 3 bases, with 22 bases left in between. The germline V gene has CDR1 LNHDA and CDR2 SQIVND (reference sequence). This CDR3 is 17 amino acids long. CDR3 DNA: TGTGCCAGTCGCCGGGAGCCACGATCGAACCCTAATGAAAAACTGTTTTTT. Protein: CASRREPRSNPNEKLFF. Full variable domain (rest looked up from reference TRBV19 and TRBJ1-4): DGGITQSPKYLFRKEGQNVTLSCEQNLNHDAMYWYRQDPGQGLRLIYYSQIVNDFQKGDIAEGYSVSREKKESFPLTVTSAQKNPTAFYLCASRREPRSNPNEKLFFGSGTQLSVL.

This chain joins TRBV3-1 (or the pseudogene TRBV3-2) and TRBJ2-7; no reliable D call. This CDR3 region has 15 residues. Germline loops: CDR1 LGHDT, CDR2 YNNKEL (reference sequence). Trimming pared 4 bases from V and 1 base from J, leaving 14 bases between. CDR3 region: CASSPPERQSYEQYF. The CDR3 DNA reads TGTGCCAGCAGCCCCCCAGAAAGACAATCCTACGAGCAGTACTTC.

J is TRBJ1-3 and V is TRBV6-6; no clear D. The V and J ends lost 6 bases and 6 bases respectively, with 18 bases between them. Per germline, CDR1 MNHNY and CDR2 SVGAGI (reference sequence). The CDR3 totals 15 residues. The CDR3 protein is CASSLADLTVNTIYF. The CDR3 DNA follows: TGTGCCAGCAGCCTAGCCGACCTAACTGTAAACACCATATATTTT.

This clone was seen a handful of times. The V and J genes are TRBV19 and TRBJ1-3; D is ambiguous. Germline lookup yields CDR1 LNHDA and CDR2 SQIVND (reference sequence). Trimming cost V 7 bases and J 3 bases, with 13 bases left between them. The CDR3 loop spans 14 amino acids. The CDR3 coding sequence is TGTGCCAGTACCCCAGCGGCAGGTGGAAACACCATATATTTT. It specifies CASTPAAGGNTIYF.

The rearrangement links TRBV2 to TRBJ1-5, with D unclear. This CDR3 is built from 14 residues. Germline loops: CDR1 SNHLY, CDR2 FYNNEI. Trimming took 7 bases from V and 3 from J, leaving 13 bases between them. The CDR3 here is CASIPWQDNQPQHF. The CDR3 coding sequence is TGTGCCAGCATCCCCTGGCAGGACAATCAGCCCCAGCATTTT.

This chain connects TRBV27 to TRBJ2-3; 7 bases line up with TRBD1. The CDR3 loop spans 15 amino acids. From germline, CDR1 is MNHEY and CDR2 SMNVEV (reference sequence). J gave up 4 bases and V 2 bases, and 6 bases lay outside the gene matches. In DNA, the CDR3 is TGTGCCAGCAGTTTAAGGTGGCAGGGGGCAGATACGCAGTATTTT. Its translation: CASSLRWQGADTQYF.

This clone was counted a single time. The V call is TRBV4-2, the J call TRBJ2-5, with 10 bases lining up with TRBD1. CDR3 size: 17 residues. The V gene end was trimmed by 0 bases and the J gene end by 5 bases; junction bases not matched to a gene: 9. Per the germline V gene, CDR1 is LGHNA and CDR2 is YNFKEQ. CDR3 sequence reads: CASSQDLADRGAETQYF. CDR3 coding DNA: TGTGCCAGCAGCCAAGATCTAGCGGACAGGGGGGCCGAGACCCAGTACTTC.

The rearrangement uses TRBV4-2 and TRBJ2-7; maybe TRBD1 (6 bases). This CDR3 is 13 amino acids long. V gave up 2 bases and J gave up 4 bases, with 9 bases separating them. Germline loops: CDR1 LGHNA, CDR2 YNFKEQ. CDR3 loop: CASSQSQGYEQYF. CDR3 nucleotide sequence: TGTGCCAGCAGCCAATCTCAGGGGTACGAGCAGTACTTC.

The J gene is TRBJ1-1, the V gene TRBV11-2; D possibly corresponds to TRBD1 (5 bases). This CDR3 contains 13 residues. With 3 bases removed from V and 4 bases from J, the gap between germline ends came to 9 bases. CDR1 and CDR2 from the germline V gene are SGHAT and FQNNGV. CDR3 DNA: TGTGCCAGCAGCTTGGGCAGGGCCACTGAAGCTTTCTTT. Its protein is CASSLGRATEAFF.

This clone is labeled as medium-sized. This CDR3 is also generated by other DNA sequences in the sample. J is TRBJ2-1 and V is TRBV20-1; 11 bases are shared with TRBD2. V shed 3 bases and J 4 bases; nucleotides not matched to a gene: 5. The CDR3 is 15 residues long. CDR1 DFQATT and CDR2 SNEGSKA come from the germline V gene (reference sequence). The CDR3 loop is CSASTSGGPYNEQFF. The CDR3 DNA follows: TGCAGTGCTAGTACTAGCGGGGGCCCATACAATGAGCAGTTCTTC.

The genes are TRBV10-3 and TRBJ2-1, with TRBD2 identical over 8 bases. The V gene's germline CDR1 is ENHRY and CDR2 SYGVKD. V gave up 6 bases and J gave up 5 bases; unmatched junction bases: 6. This CDR3 has 14 amino acids. DNA of the CDR3: TGTGCCATCAGGGGAAGACTAGCGCACAATGAGCAGTTCTTC. Protein product: CAIRGRLAHNEQFF.

The rearrangement joins TRBV3-1 (or the pseudogene TRBV3-2) to TRBJ2-1, with 7 nucleotides matching TRBD1. The germline V gene encodes CDR1 LGHDT and CDR2 YNNKEL (reference sequence). Trimming removed 4 bases from V and 7 bases from J; junction bases left unmatched: 10. The CDR3 runs to 15 residues. CDR3 in amino acids: CASSRQGPSWNEQFF. As DNA, the CDR3 is TGTGCCAGCAGCCGACAGGGACCCTCATGGAATGAGCAGTTCTTC.

V gene TRBV5-6 combines with J gene TRBJ2-3; 7 bases are a match to TRBD2. V gave up 0 bases and J gave up 4 bases; unmatched junction bases: 11. The CDR3 is made up of 17 amino acids. Per germline, CDR1 SGHDT and CDR2 YYEEEE. CDR3 sequence (DNA): TGTGCCAGCAGCTTGGAGGCCCTAGCGGCCTTGGCAGATACGCAGTATTTT. Translating gives CASSLEALAALADTQYF.

The rearrangement joins TRBV3-1 (or the pseudogene TRBV3-2) to TRBJ2-5, with D maybe TRBD1 (5 bases). V lost 4 bases and J lost 1, with 16 bases in between. The CDR3 covers 16 residues. Germline V lookup: CDR1 LGHDT, CDR2 YNNKEL (reference sequence). Here the CDR3 reads CASSPGRGGAQETQYF. The CDR3 coding sequence is TGTGCCAGCAGCCCCGGAAGGGGTGGTGCCCAAGAGACCCAGTACTTC.

The genes are TRBV20-1 and TRBJ2-7; TRBD1 might be the D (5 bases). The CDR3 is 11 residues long. Looked up from germline, CDR1 is DFQATT and CDR2 is SNEGSKA (reference sequence). This CDR3 reads CSHRILYEQYF. The CDR3 nucleotides read TGCAGCCACAGGATCCTTTACGAGCAGTACTTC.

The CDR3 DNA reads as TGCAGCGTTGTGTCAGGCTCTAACTATGGCTACACCTTC. Its protein is CSVVSGSNYGYTF. The gene calls are TRBV29-1 and TRBJ1-2; D ambiguous. The germline gives CDR1 SQVTM, CDR2 ANQGSEA. The ends were cut back, 4 bases at V and 0 bases at J, with 9 bases in the middle. This CDR3 has 13 amino acids.

This chain joins TRBV4-2 and TRBJ1-2, with D possibly being TRBD1 (5 bases). Germline-derived CDR1 and CDR2 are LGHNA and YNFKEQ. This CDR3 is built from 14 residues. V gave up 4 bases and J gave up 2 bases, with 11 bases separating them. Here the CDR3 DNA reads TGTGCCAGCAGCCCCACAGGTGTCAACTATGGCTACACCTTC. As protein: CASSPTGVNYGYTF.

This clone was detected only once. The rearrangement joins TRBV7-6 to TRBJ2-3; 8 positions match TRBD2. The V and J ends lost 1 base and 2 bases, in that order; junction bases with no gene match: 2. The CDR3 spans 15 residues. Germline V gene sequence: CDR1 SGHVS, CDR2 FNYEAQ. As DNA, the CDR3 is TGTGCCAGCAGCTTAGGGCGGGGGGTCACAGATACGCAGTATTTT. This encodes CASSLGRGVTDTQYF.

The chain links TRBV27 to TRBJ1-6; 7 nucleotides match TRBD1. The CDR3 loop spans 18 amino acids. V was pared by 3 bases and J by 7 bases, with 15 bases of the junction left unmatched. Germline CDR1 is MNHEY and CDR2 is SMNVEV (reference sequence). CDR3 in DNA: TGTGCCAGCAGTTTTCGGTCGACCTGGACAGGCCTAAATTCACCCCTCCACTTT. Amino acids: CASSFRSTWTGLNSPLHF.

This chain links TRBV15 with TRBJ2-7; 7 nucleotides align to TRBD1. Germline lookup yields CDR1 LNHNV and CDR2 YYDKDF (reference sequence). This CDR3 spans 14 amino acids. The V segment lost 1 base and the J segment 2 bases; nucleotides outside the gene matches: 2. The CDR3 region has the DNA TGTGCCACCAGCAGAGTGGGACAGACCTACGAGCAGTACTTC. Amino acids: CATSRVGQTYEQYF.

This clone turned up a few times. This sequence joins TRBV5-1 and TRBJ1-4, with 7 bases aligning to TRBD1. V dropped 0 bases and J dropped 4; count of bases not matched to a gene: 3. The CDR3 is 15 amino acids. From germline, CDR1 is SGHRS and CDR2 YFSETQ. In nucleotides, the CDR3 is TGCGCCAGCAGCTTGGAGAACAGGGGTAATGAAAAACTGTTTTTT. As protein: CASSLENRGNEKLFF.

V usage is TRBV19 and J usage is TRBJ1-4, with a tentative D call TRBD1 (6 bases). Per germline, CDR1 LNHDA and CDR2 SQIVND (reference sequence). The CDR3 has 14 amino acids. The germline V and J ends were trimmed by 5 bases and 10 bases, with 17 bases remaining between them. DNA for the CDR3: TGTGCCAGTAGTTCCGGGACAAGGGTCGGAAAACTGTTTTTT. Protein product: CASSSGTRVGKLFF.

The chain has TRBV6-6 and TRBJ1-6; no clear D gene. Germline-derived CDR1 and CDR2 are MNHNY and SVGAGI (reference sequence). The CDR3 runs to 15 residues. V lost 8 bases and J lost 9, with 20 bases in between. The CDR3 DNA reads as TGTGCCAGCCGACCAACCCGGGTTGATGGTTCACCCCTCCACTTT. Encoded protein: CASRPTRVDGSPLHF.